These 31 T cell receptor beta chains share one sample of origin, sequenced in a study of shared clonotypes between healthy human individuals. This table comes from immunoSEQ multiplex PCR, and its TCRdb copy is limited to in-frame clones, with some not included. Here the sample spans over 2 million clones, 85% to 95% being singletons. The sequencing input was naive CD4+ T cells sorted from blood. The subset here: CD45RA+ positively selected. The receptors originated from a man younger than 35 in good health.

The chain couples TRBV5-1 to TRBJ2-7, with D possibly matching TRBD1 (5 bases). The V gene lost 2 bases and the J gene lost 6 bases, with 9 bases spanning the gap. This CDR3 comprises 12 residues. Germline loops: CDR1 SGHRS, CDR2 YFSETQ. CDR3 DNA: TGCGCCAGCAGCTTTCAGGGTCCCGAGCAGTACTTC. It codes for CASSFQGPEQYF.

Note on this clone: The same CDR3 arises from other DNA sequences in this sample as well. J is TRBJ2-3 and V is TRBV18; TRBD2 matches at 7 bases. This CDR3 contains 15 residues. V lost 0 bases, J lost 3 bases, and 3 bases stayed unmatched. Germline V gene sequence: CDR1 KGHSH, CDR2 LQKENI. CDR3 loop: CASSPPQGGTDTQYF. The CDR3, as DNA: TGTGCCAGCTCACCACCGCAGGGAGGGACAGATACGCAGTATTTT.

The chain couples TRBV11-3 to TRBJ2-7; maybe TRBD1 (6 bases). Germline lookup yields CDR1 SGHNT and CDR2 YENEEA. There are 12 residues in the CDR3. The V end lost 5 bases, the J end lost 3 bases, and 8 bases lay between the germline ends. CDR3 loop: CASSVQGYEQYF. In DNA, the CDR3 is TGTGCCAGCAGCGTACAGGGCTACGAGCAGTACTTC.

The J gene is TRBJ1-6, the V gene TRBV7-8; 11 bases match TRBD1. The V and J ends lost 6 bases and 7 bases, in that order; junction bases with no gene match: 11. The CDR3 runs to 17 residues. Germline V gene lookup returns CDR1 SGHVS and CDR2 FQNEAQ. CDR3 DNA: TGTGCCAGCAGACTACGCGGGACAGGGGGAAAGAATTCACCCCTCCACTTT. Protein: CASRLRGTGGKNSPLHF.

This clone was seen only once. The DNA for the CDR3 is TGTGCCATCAGCTTGTCCGGGACCCTTGCCGAGCAGTACTTC. This gives the protein CAISLSGTLAEQYF. The rearrangement uses TRBV10-3 and TRBJ2-7; TRBD1 or TRBD2 may be the D gene (5 bases each). This CDR3 comprises 14 residues. Germline assignment: CDR1 ENHRY and CDR2 SYGVKD. Trimming took 6 bases from V and 6 from J, leaving 18 bases between them.

The chain couples TRBV30 to TRBJ2-7; D is ambiguous. CDR1 GTSNPN and CDR2 SVGIG come from the germline V gene (reference sequence). Trimming left V 0 bases short and J 6 bases short, with 9 bases between. This CDR3 contains 12 residues. CDR3 in amino acids: CAWSVEAVEQYF. In nucleotides, the CDR3 is TGTGCCTGGAGTGTAGAGGCGGTCGAGCAGTACTTC.

This sequence joins TRBV28 and TRBJ1-6, with D possibly TRBD1 on 5 matching bases. V dropped 4 bases and J dropped 6 bases, with 10 bases sitting between them. Germline CDR1 is MDHEN and CDR2 is SYDVKM. CDR3 length equals 14 residues. CDR3 DNA sequence: TGTGCCAGCAGTTCGAGGACACGTAATTCACCCCTCCACTTT. It specifies CASSSRTRNSPLHF. The full variable domain, rest sourced from reference TRBV28 and TRBJ1-6, is DVKVTQSSRYLVKRTGEKVFLECVQDMDHENMFWYRQDPGLGLRLIYFSYDVKMKEKGDIPEGYSVSREKKERFSLILESASTNQTSMYLCASSSRTRNSPLHFGNGTRLTVT.

The chain is built from TRBV7-2 and TRBJ1-5, with D unresolved. CDR3 length: 13 amino acids. The V end lost 5 bases, the J end lost 2 bases, and 7 bases lay between the germline ends. Germline V gene lookup returns CDR1 SGHTA and CDR2 FQGNSA. The chain's CDR3 is CASSRMGNQPQHF. In DNA form, the CDR3 reads TGTGCCAGCAGCCGTATGGGCAATCAGCCCCAGCATTTT.

The chain joins TRBV5-1 to TRBJ2-3; D may be TRBD2 (5 bases). This CDR3 region has 16 residues. Germline V gene sequence: CDR1 SGHRS, CDR2 YFSETQ. V dropped 0 bases and J dropped 1 base, with 12 bases sitting between them. The CDR3 DNA reads as TGCGCCAGCAGCTTGGAACGGGGAGTCCGCACAGATACGCAGTATTTT. This codes for CASSLERGVRTDTQYF.

CDR3 bases: TGTGCCAGCAGCACTAGGGGTAGCGAGCAGTTCTTC. Residues: CASSTRGSEQFF. The V call is TRBV7-2, the J call TRBJ2-1; D tentatively fits TRBD1 or TRBD2 (5 bases each). Germline assignment: CDR1 SGHTA and CDR2 FQGNSA. V was shortened by 5 bases and J by 10 bases, with 12 bases between the two germline ends. This CDR3 is 12 amino acids long.

This chain links TRBV10-3 with TRBJ2-7; tentatively, D is TRBD1 (5 bases). V dropped 0 bases and J dropped 6 bases, with 9 bases sitting between them. Germline-derived CDR1 and CDR2 are ENHRY and SYGVKD. This CDR3 comprises 13 residues. CDR3 DNA sequence: TGTGCCATCAGTGAGTCGACAGCCGGCGAGCAGTACTTC. It encodes CAISESTAGEQYF.

The chain links TRBV5-4 to TRBJ2-2, with 11 bases identical to TRBD1. CDR3 length equals 17 residues. Germline V gene sequence: CDR1 SGHNT, CDR2 YYREEE (reference sequence). The J segment lost 6 bases and the V segment lost 0 bases, leaving 7 bases of the junction unmatched. CDR3 protein: CASSLVGQGARPGELFF. The CDR3, as DNA: TGTGCCAGCAGCTTGGTAGGACAGGGGGCGCGCCCCGGGGAGCTGTTTTTT.

The V call is TRBV6-5, the J call TRBJ2-1; 9 positions match TRBD2. CDR3 size: 14 residues. Germline CDR1 and CDR2: MNHEY and SVGAGI. V lost 6 bases and J lost 4; bases outside the gene matches: 4. The CDR3 here is CASRVAGAYNEQFF. The DNA of the CDR3 is TGTGCCAGCAGAGTAGCGGGGGCGTACAATGAGCAGTTCTTC.

The rearrangement uses TRBV5-7 and TRBJ1-4; 12 bases match TRBD1. TRBV5-7 is an ORF, and what it does is uncertain. The CDR3 is 17 residues long. V shed 3 bases and J 4 bases; nucleotides not matched to a gene: 7. CDR3 DNA sequence: TGTGCCAGCAGCTCCCGGGACAGGGGGCTTTTTAATGAAAAACTGTTTTTT. Protein sequence: CASSSRDRGLFNEKLFF.

The chain links TRBV19 to TRBJ1-5; 7 bases map to TRBD1. The CDR3 has 15 residues. Germline V lookup: CDR1 LNHDA, CDR2 SQIVND (reference sequence). Trimming removed 3 bases from V and 6 bases from J; junction bases left unmatched: 8. CDR3 sequence: CASSMAGGGGQPQHF. DNA of the CDR3: TGTGCCAGTAGTATGGCAGGGGGTGGTGGTCAGCCCCAGCATTTT.

The V gene is TRBV7-2, the J gene TRBJ2-3; a possible D gene is TRBD1 (6 bases). This CDR3 comprises 11 residues. V lost 5 bases and J lost 8, with 8 bases in between. The germline V gene has CDR1 SGHTA and CDR2 FQGNSA. This chain's CDR3 is CASSKGVTQYF. The DNA of the CDR3 is TGTGCCAGCAGCAAGGGGGTTACGCAGTATTTT.

The genes are TRBV5-4 and TRBJ2-7; D is possibly TRBD1 or TRBD2 (5 bases each). CDR1 is SGHNT and CDR2 is YYREEE in the germline V gene (reference sequence). Deletions cut 4 bases from V and 2 bases from J, with 19 bases between. There are 16 residues in the CDR3. CDR3 bases: TGTGCCAGCAGCCGTGGGAGAGGGGACCGCACCTACGAGCAGTACTTC. Translating gives CASSRGRGDRTYEQYF.

The chain employs TRBV5-1 and TRBJ2-5; D is perhaps TRBD1 or TRBD2 (5 bases each). The V and J ends lost 2 bases and 4 bases respectively, with 12 bases between them. In germline, CDR1 is SGHRS, CDR2 YFSETQ. The CDR3 has 14 amino acids. CDR3 in DNA: TGCGCCAGCAGCTTATTTGGGGACCCAGAGACCCAGTACTTC. Translated, it gives CASSLFGDPETQYF. The variable domain in full, completed from reference TRBV5-1 and TRBJ2-5, reads KAGVTQTPRYLIKTRGQQVTLSCSPISGHRSVSWYQQTPGQGLQFLFEYFSETQRNKGNFPGRFSGRQFSNSRSEMNVSTLELGDSALYLCASSLFGDPETQYFGPGTRLLVL.

With regard to this clone: Distinct nucleotide sequences in the sample also encode this CDR3. This chain uses TRBV12-5 with TRBJ2-5; no firm D call. Looked up from germline, CDR1 is LGHNT and CDR2 is FRNRAP. V shed 1 base and J shed 3 bases, with 0 bases lying between them. This CDR3 contains 11 residues. CDR3 protein: CASGLEETQYF. Written as DNA, the CDR3 is TGTGCTAGTGGTTTGGAAGAGACCCAGTACTTC.

As regards this clone: Other DNA sequences in this specimen translate into the identical CDR3. The V and J genes are TRBV18 and TRBJ2-7, with D perhaps TRBD1 (5 bases). CDR3 length: 12 residues. CDR1 and CDR2 (germline): KGHSH, LQKENI. Trimming left V 6 bases short and J 7 bases short, with 13 bases between. CDR3 residues: CASSPDSSEQYF. The CDR3 nucleotides are TGTGCCAGCTCTCCCGACAGTTCGGAGCAGTACTTC.

The gene calls are TRBV2 and TRBJ1-5, with a weak D call TRBD1 (5 bases). Trimming shortened V by 5 bases and J by 5 bases, and 10 bases separated the two germline ends. This CDR3 region has 13 residues. Germline-derived CDR1 and CDR2 are SNHLY and FYNNEI. The CDR3 bases are TGTGCCAGCAGTCCGGACAATTATCAGCCCCAGCATTTT. Translated, it gives CASSPDNYQPQHF.

This clone was detected once. The rearrangement uses TRBV7-2 and TRBJ2-7; D is possibly TRBD1 or TRBD2 (6 bases each). Germline loops: CDR1 SGHTA, CDR2 FQGNSA. Trimming stripped 5 bases from V and 3 bases from J, with 17 bases between. This CDR3 spans 15 amino acids. The CDR3: CASSIWGRGDYEQYF. CDR3 DNA: TGTGCCAGCAGCATCTGGGGGCGGGGCGACTACGAGCAGTACTTC.

The gene calls are TRBV2 and TRBJ2-5; TRBD2 agrees at 9 bases. Germline V gene lookup returns CDR1 SNHLY and CDR2 FYNNEI. Trimming removed 1 base from V and 4 bases from J; junction bases left unmatched: 7. This CDR3 has 16 residues. Here the CDR3 DNA reads TGTGCCAGCAGTGAAGGGGGCGGGAGGGCCGTAGAGACCCAGTACTTC. It yields the protein CASSEGGGRAVETQYF.

DNA for the CDR3: TGCGCCAGCAGCCAGTGGACTAGCGGGAGGGAATACGAGCAGTACTTC. Its protein is CASSQWTSGREYEQYF. The chain carries TRBV4-1 and TRBJ2-7; 15 bases line up with TRBD2. The germline gives CDR1 MGHRA, CDR2 YSYEKL. CDR3 length: 16 amino acids. The junction had 4 bases not matched to a gene; V was cut back by 3 bases and J by 4 bases.

The J gene is TRBJ2-4, the V gene TRBV4-3; D gene uncertain. The CDR3 extends over 16 amino acids. V was cut by 1 base and J by 0 bases, with 10 bases left in between. Germline values: CDR1 LGHNA, CDR2 YSLEER. CDR3: CASSQGSGLAKNIQYF. The DNA of the CDR3 is TGCGCCAGCAGCCAAGGTTCGGGTTTAGCCAAAAACATTCAGTACTTC.

A note on this clone: Other DNA sequences in the sample encode the same CDR3. V is TRBV18 and J is TRBJ2-2, with 10 bases lining up with TRBD1. Germline V gene data show CDR1 as KGHSH and CDR2 as LQKENI. The CDR3 loop spans 15 amino acids. The J segment lost 6 bases and the V segment lost 2 bases, leaving 3 bases of the junction unmatched. Here the CDR3 DNA reads TGTGCCAGCTCACCAGGGACAGGGGACGCCGGGGAGCTGTTTTTT. This translates into CASSPGTGDAGELFF.

Points on this clone: Within the sample, other DNA sequences also encode this same CDR3. This chain's CDR3 is CAIRGQGGNTEAFF. Written as DNA, the CDR3 is TGTGCCATCCGGGGACAGGGGGGAAACACTGAAGCTTTCTTT. The chain uses TRBV10-3 and TRBJ1-1, with 11 bases lining up with TRBD1. Per germline, CDR1 ENHRY and CDR2 SYGVKD. The CDR3 has 14 residues. V shed 8 bases and J 2 bases; nucleotides not matched to a gene: 4.

With regard to this clone: This sample also contains other DNA sequences that code for the same CDR3. The chain joins TRBV5-1 to TRBJ2-5; no clear D. V lost 4 bases to trimming and J lost 0 bases, with 10 bases between them. This CDR3 has 14 amino acids. CDR1 SGHRS and CDR2 YFSETQ come from the germline V gene. The CDR3 spells CASSLGRNQETQYF. The DNA of the CDR3 is TGCGCCAGCAGCCTCGGACGGAACCAAGAGACCCAGTACTTC.

This chain links TRBV29-1 with TRBJ1-2; weak D call: TRBD1 (6 bases). V was clipped by 4 bases and J by 6 bases, with 21 bases between them. The CDR3 runs to 15 residues. CDR1 and CDR2 (germline): SQVTM, ANQGSEA. CDR3 sequence (DNA): TGCAGCGTTGGGAGTCTACAGGGCTCGCTGCATGGCTACACCTTC. This sequence encodes CSVGSLQGSLHGYTF.

The J gene is TRBJ1-6, the V gene TRBV11-3; no definite D call. Germline loops: CDR1 SGHNT, CDR2 YENEEA. V was cut by 3 bases and J by 7 bases, with 7 bases left in between. CDR3 size: 13 residues. This chain's CDR3 is CASSLLANSPLHF. CDR3 bases: TGTGCCAGCAGCTTGCTGGCGAATTCACCCCTCCACTTT.

Details on this clone: One junction end does not reproduce the germline sequence, and a read error may be involved. The chain is built from TRBV6-1 and TRBJ2-4; 7 bases align to TRBD1. Germline V lookup: CDR1 MNHNS, CDR2 SASEGT. This CDR3 is 14 amino acids long. CDR3 region: CASREGGAENIQYF. CDR3 nucleotides: TGTGCCAGCAGGGAAGGGGGCGCAGAAAACATTCAGTACTTC.